Described below is a single T cell receptor beta chain sequence and its context. Splitting of CD4+ cells produced CD45RA+ naive and CD45RA-negative memory subsets. This entry belongs to a study of shared clonotypes between healthy human individuals. The method was immunoSEQ multiplex PCR; TCRdb's version includes in-frame clones alone and lacks a portion of them. The sample records some 2,000,000 clones, under 97% being singletons. The CDR3 is made up of 16 amino acids. The germline V gene has CDR1 LNHDA and CDR2 SQIVND (reference sequence). V was shortened by 2 bases and J by 0 bases, with 10 bases between the two germline ends.

The V gene is TRBV19, the J gene TRBJ1-4; D may be TRBD1 (5 bases). This receptor was identified in a man aged 18 to 35 in good health. The source material was naive CD4+ T cells sorted from blood. Subset of the sample: CD45RA+ positively selected. The CDR3 spells CASSINTGATNEKLFF. In nucleotides, the CDR3 is TGTGCCAGTAGTATAAACACAGGTGCAACTAATGAAAAACTGTTTTTT.